What follows are 20 T cell receptor beta chains derived from one specimen sequenced in a study of cytomegalovirus exposure and HLA in healthy donors. The PCR was carried out with 60 Vbeta primers and 13 Jbeta primers. Sequencing was performed with immunoSEQ multiplex PCR; in TCRdb, only in-frame clones are kept and a portion is missing. This sample's table has around 100,000 clones. Material for sequencing was PBMCs. The source of these receptors is a man younger than 40 in good health and CMV-seronegative.

The chain combines TRBV6-1 with TRBJ2-7; D is possibly TRBD1 (6 bases). The CDR3 covers 15 residues. Trimming removed 6 bases from V and 1 base from J, with 16 bases in between. Germline CDR1 reads MNHNS; CDR2 reads SASEGT. The DNA for the CDR3 is TGTGCCAGCAGCCGATTTCGGGACAATTCCTACGAGCAGTACTTC. Translation: CASSRFRDNSYEQYF.

The chain has TRBV11-2 and TRBJ1-3; D gene ambiguous. The CDR3 is 17 amino acids. In germline, CDR1 is SGHAT, CDR2 FQNNGV. V shed 5 bases and J shed 1 base, with 18 bases lying between them. The CDR3 protein is CASSPSSRVGSGNTIYF. CDR3 bases: TGTGCCAGCAGCCCGAGCTCGCGGGTGGGGTCTGGAAACACCATATATTTT.

The chain has TRBV11-3 and TRBJ1-1, with D unresolved. The germline V and J ends were trimmed by 1 base and 0 bases, with 9 bases remaining between them. This CDR3 comprises 15 residues. The germline gives CDR1 SGHNT, CDR2 YENEEA. Here the CDR3 DNA reads TGTGCCAGCAGCTTAGCCGCGGCTATGAACACTGAAGCTTTCTTT. Its translation is CASSLAAAMNTEAFF.

The CDR3: CASSPDGGIDTFALGSGYTF. The CDR3, as DNA: TGTGCCAGCTCACCCGACGGAGGGATTGATACCTTCGCGTTGGGCTCTGGCTACACCTTC. The rearrangement links TRBV18 to TRBJ1-2, with D uncertain. The CDR3 is 20 amino acids. Germline assignment: CDR1 KGHSH and CDR2 LQKENI. V lost 3 bases and J 7 bases, leaving 33 bases between the germline ends.

The CDR3 nucleotides read TGTGCCAGCAGCTTGGCGGGGGGGTCCTACGAGCAGTACTTC. It is translated as CASSLAGGSYEQYF. The V call is TRBV7-2, the J call TRBJ2-7; 9 bases agree with TRBD2. In germline, CDR1 is SGHTA, CDR2 FQGNSA. The CDR3 consists of 14 residues. The junction had 1 base not matched to a gene; V was cut back by 3 bases and J by 1 base. Full variable domain (missing parts from reference TRBV7-2 and TRBJ2-7): GAGVSQSPSNKVTEKGKDVELRCDPISGHTALYWYRQSLGQGLEFLIYFQGNSAPDKSGLPSDRFSAERTGGSVSTLTIQRTQQEDSAVYLCASSLAGGSYEQYFGPGTRLTVT.

Concerning this clone itself: The junction shows a germline mismatch at one end, possibly a read error. Other DNA sequences in the sample encode the same CDR3. The V and J genes are TRBV13 and TRBJ2-3; 12 nucleotides align to TRBD2. Germline assignment: CDR1 PRHDT and CDR2 FYEKMQ (reference sequence). The CDR3 length is 16 residues. DNA of the CDR3: TGTGCTAGCAGCTTGGGGACTAGCGGGTACACAGATACGCAGTATTTT. It codes for CASSLGTSGYTDTQYF.

Details on this clone: At the DNA level, this CDR3 is encoded by other sequences in the same sample as well. This rearrangement joins TRBV6-5 to TRBJ2-3; 10 nucleotides align to TRBD2. The germline CDR1 and CDR2 sequences are MNHEY and SVGAGI. There are 16 residues in the CDR3. V was clipped by 0 bases and J by 1 base; unmatched bases: 1. For the CDR3, the DNA is TGTGCCAGCAGTTACTCCCTAGCGGGGGGCACAGATACGCAGTATTTT. Residues: CASSYSLAGGTDTQYF.

V gene TRBV5-1 combines with J gene TRBJ1-6; TRBD1 matches at 8 bases. CDR3 length: 14 amino acids. Per germline, CDR1 SGHRS and CDR2 YFSETQ. The ends lost 7 bases at V and 11 bases at J; junction bases unmatched: 11. The CDR3 DNA reads TGCGCCAGCCGTGGAGGACAGGGATTGACACCCCTCCACTTT. Amino acid sequence: CASRGGQGLTPLHF.

This chain uses TRBV4-3 with TRBJ2-3, with D possibly being TRBD1 (6 bases). The germline V gene has CDR1 LGHNA and CDR2 YSLEER. The CDR3 has 14 amino acids. V lost 8 bases, J lost 5 bases, and 17 bases lay in between. CDR3 loop: CASSQGPSGDTQYF. The DNA for the CDR3 is TGCGCCAGCTCACAGGGACCCTCCGGAGATACGCAGTATTTT.

The J gene is TRBJ1-6, the V gene TRBV10-1; D not certain. The V gene lost 2 bases and the J gene lost 8 bases, with 25 bases spanning the gap. This CDR3 is built from 19 residues. Germline CDR1 and CDR2: WNHNN and SYGVQD (reference sequence). The CDR3 is CASSERIREPTISHSPLHF. CDR3 sequence (DNA): TGCGCCAGCAGTGAGAGAATCCGGGAGCCCACCATTTCCCATTCACCCCTCCACTTT.

The rearrangement links TRBV25-1 to TRBJ1-6, with D unclear. Trimming left V 3 bases short and J 7 bases short, with 13 bases between. This CDR3 spans 15 amino acids. Germline assignment: CDR1 MGHDK and CDR2 SYGVNS. This CDR3 reads CASSDPQYRNSPLHF. DNA of the CDR3: TGTGCCAGCAGTGACCCACAGTACCGGAATTCACCCCTCCACTTT.

This sequence joins TRBV12-5 and TRBJ2-7; TRBD1 might be the D (6 bases). The CDR3 consists of 13 residues. CDR1 is LGHNT, CDR2 FRNRAP, per germline. V lost 7 bases and J 6 bases, leaving 16 bases between the germline ends. The CDR3 loop is CASDLGAGAEQYF. As DNA, the CDR3 is TGTGCTAGTGACCTCGGGGCAGGGGCCGAGCAGTACTTC.

This chain connects TRBV10-3 to TRBJ2-5, with TRBD1 identical over 9 bases. The germline CDR1 and CDR2 sequences are ENHRY and SYGVKD. J gave up 1 base and V 4 bases, and 4 bases lay outside the gene matches. CDR3 size: 15 residues. The CDR3 DNA sequence: TGTGCCATCAGTGCCCCGGGACAGGGCCAAGAGACCCAGTACTTC. Amino acid sequence: CAISAPGQGQETQYF.

This sequence joins TRBV27 and TRBJ1-5; D is ambiguous. Germline V CDR1 and CDR2: MNHEY, SMNVEV (reference sequence). Trimming cost V 2 bases and J 6 bases, with 11 bases left between them. The CDR3 has 14 amino acids. In nucleotides, the CDR3 is TGTGCCAGCAGTTTAATACCCGAGGGTCAGCCCCAGCATTTT. The encoded protein is CASSLIPEGQPQHF.

The chain combines TRBV19 with TRBJ2-7, with 9 bases identical to TRBD1. The CDR3 sequence is 16 residues long. Germline V CDR1 and CDR2: LNHDA, SQIVND (reference sequence). V was clipped by 1 base and J by 3 bases; unmatched bases: 7. CDR3 coding DNA: TGTGCCAGTAGTATAGCTCCCACGGGACAGGGCTACGAGCAGTACTTC. It yields the protein CASSIAPTGQGYEQYF.

The J gene is TRBJ2-7, the V gene TRBV7-2, with a possible D match to TRBD1 (6 bases). V gave up 1 base and J gave up 1 base, with 14 bases separating them. The CDR3 consists of 16 residues. CDR1 is SGHTA, CDR2 FQGNSA, per germline. For the CDR3, the DNA is TGTGCCAGCAGCTTAGTAGGGTACAGGGAGTCCTACGAGCAGTACTTC. It codes for CASSLVGYRESYEQYF.

This rearrangement joins TRBV9 to TRBJ2-5; 10 nucleotides match TRBD2. CDR3 length equals 15 residues. V was pared by 4 bases and J by 5 bases, with 8 bases of the junction left unmatched. In germline, CDR1 is SGDLS, CDR2 YYNGEE. CDR3 DNA sequence: TGTGCCAGCAGCCCAACCTTAGCGGGGGGTGAGACCCAGTACTTC. This translates into CASSPTLAGGETQYF. The variable domain in full, with the rest retrieved from reference TRBV9 and TRBJ2-5, is DSGVTQTPKHLITATGQRVTLRCSPRSGDLSVYWYQQSLDQGLQFLIQYYNGEERAKGNILERFSAQQFPDLHSELNLSSLELGDSALYFCASSPTLAGGETQYFGPGTRLLVL.

V usage is TRBV9 and J usage is TRBJ2-1; unclear D gene. The CDR3 consists of 14 residues. The V gene lost 0 bases and the J gene lost 3 bases, with 7 bases spanning the gap. Germline V gene lookup returns CDR1 SGDLS and CDR2 YYNGEE. The CDR3 DNA sequence: TGTGCCAGCAGCGTAGACGACAACTACAATGAGCAGTTCTTC. This sequence encodes CASSVDDNYNEQFF.

The chain combines TRBV9 with TRBJ2-5; 12 bases align to TRBD2. Germline trimming cut 1 base from V and 0 bases from J; bases unmatched to any gene: 7. CDR1 and CDR2 (germline): SGDLS, YYNGEE. The CDR3 length is 18 residues. The CDR3 here is CASSVTSGGTANQETQYF. The CDR3 DNA reads as TGTGCCAGCAGCGTAACTAGCGGGGGGACTGCTAACCAAGAGACCCAGTACTTC.

The chain uses TRBV28 and TRBJ1-2; perhaps TRBD1 as D (6 bases). The V end was cut by 4 bases, the J end by 4 bases, with 13 bases between. CDR1 and CDR2 (germline): MDHEN, SYDVKM. The CDR3 sequence is 14 residues long. DNA of the CDR3: TGTGCCAGCAGTTCTAAAACAGGGCCCTATGGCTACACCTTC. This encodes CASSSKTGPYGYTF.